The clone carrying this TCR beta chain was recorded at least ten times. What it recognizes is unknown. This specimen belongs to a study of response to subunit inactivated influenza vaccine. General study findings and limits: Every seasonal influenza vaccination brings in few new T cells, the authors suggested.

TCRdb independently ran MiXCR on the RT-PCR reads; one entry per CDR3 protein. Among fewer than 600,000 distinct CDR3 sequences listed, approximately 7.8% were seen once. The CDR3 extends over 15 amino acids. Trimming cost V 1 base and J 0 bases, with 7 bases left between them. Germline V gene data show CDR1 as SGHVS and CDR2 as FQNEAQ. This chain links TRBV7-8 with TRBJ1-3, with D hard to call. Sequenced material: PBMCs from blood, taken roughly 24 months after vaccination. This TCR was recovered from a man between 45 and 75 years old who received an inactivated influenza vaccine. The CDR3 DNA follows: TGTGCCAGCAGCTTAGGTTGGACCTCTGGAAACACCATATATTTT. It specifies CASSLGWTSGNTIYF.